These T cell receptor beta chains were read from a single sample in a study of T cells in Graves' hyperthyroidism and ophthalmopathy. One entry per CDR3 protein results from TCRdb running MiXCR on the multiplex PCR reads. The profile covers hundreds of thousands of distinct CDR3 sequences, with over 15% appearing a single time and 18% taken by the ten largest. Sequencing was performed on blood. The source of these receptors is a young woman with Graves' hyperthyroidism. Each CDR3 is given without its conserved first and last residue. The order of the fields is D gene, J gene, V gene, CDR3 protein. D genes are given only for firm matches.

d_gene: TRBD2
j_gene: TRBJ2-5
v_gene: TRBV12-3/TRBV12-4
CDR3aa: ASSIGLAGGETQY

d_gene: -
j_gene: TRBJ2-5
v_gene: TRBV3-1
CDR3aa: ASSQELFVGTRETQY

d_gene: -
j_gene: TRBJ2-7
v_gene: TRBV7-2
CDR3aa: ASSSSGTGPYEQY

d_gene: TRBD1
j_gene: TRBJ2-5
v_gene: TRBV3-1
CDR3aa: ASSQQTGDETQY

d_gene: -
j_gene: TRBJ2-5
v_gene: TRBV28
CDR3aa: ASSPSIRGQETQY

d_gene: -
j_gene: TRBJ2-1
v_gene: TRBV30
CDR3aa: ACRSCEQF

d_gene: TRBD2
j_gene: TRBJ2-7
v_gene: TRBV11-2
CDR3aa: ASSLLETSGGSSYEQY

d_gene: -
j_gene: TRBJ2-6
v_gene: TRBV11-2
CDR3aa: ASKMIAGANVLT

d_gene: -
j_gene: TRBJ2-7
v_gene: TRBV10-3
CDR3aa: ASGEGRSYEQY

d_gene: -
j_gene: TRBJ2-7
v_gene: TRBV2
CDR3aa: ASSEQGPSYEQY

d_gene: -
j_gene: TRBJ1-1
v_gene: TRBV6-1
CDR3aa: ASSFAAGYTEAF

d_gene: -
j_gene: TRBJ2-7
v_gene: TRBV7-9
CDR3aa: ASSFPGHLQGEQY

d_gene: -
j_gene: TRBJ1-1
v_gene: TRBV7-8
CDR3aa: ASSDPHISEAF

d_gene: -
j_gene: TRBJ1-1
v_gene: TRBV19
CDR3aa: ASSLDPGDGNTEAF

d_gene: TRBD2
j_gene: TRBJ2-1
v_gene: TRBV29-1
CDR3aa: SGQLAGAYNEQF

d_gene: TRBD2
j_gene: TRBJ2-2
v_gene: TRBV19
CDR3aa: ASSIDRASGRDNTGELF

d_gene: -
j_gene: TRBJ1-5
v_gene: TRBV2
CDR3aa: ASRKRTDTGDQPQH

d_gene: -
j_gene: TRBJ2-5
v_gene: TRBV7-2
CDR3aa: ASSSKYQETQY

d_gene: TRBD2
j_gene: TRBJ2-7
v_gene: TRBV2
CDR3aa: ASRSRGRLSYEQY

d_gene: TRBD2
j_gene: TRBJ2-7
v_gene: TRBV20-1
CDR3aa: SAGGVVGATREQY

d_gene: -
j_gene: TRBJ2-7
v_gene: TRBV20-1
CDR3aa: SARLARNYEQY

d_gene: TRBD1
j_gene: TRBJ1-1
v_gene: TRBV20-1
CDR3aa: SATPRDRGIGTEAF

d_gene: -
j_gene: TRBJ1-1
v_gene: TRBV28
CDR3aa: ASSLFTTEAF

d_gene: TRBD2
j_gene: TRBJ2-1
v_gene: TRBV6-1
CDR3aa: ASSQLAGGRNEQF

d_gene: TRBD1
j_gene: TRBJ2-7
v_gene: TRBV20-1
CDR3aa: SARAGQAYEQY

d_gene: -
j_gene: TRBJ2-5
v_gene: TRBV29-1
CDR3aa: SVVRGAETQY

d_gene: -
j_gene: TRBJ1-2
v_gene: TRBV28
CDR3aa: ASSFSLLGDGYT

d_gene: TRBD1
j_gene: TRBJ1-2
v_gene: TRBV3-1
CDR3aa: ASSQTGTGDYGYT

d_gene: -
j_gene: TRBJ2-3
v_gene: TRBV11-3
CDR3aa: ASSLVSGLGTDTQY

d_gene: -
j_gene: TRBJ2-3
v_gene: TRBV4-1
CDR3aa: ASSHTGGTDTQY

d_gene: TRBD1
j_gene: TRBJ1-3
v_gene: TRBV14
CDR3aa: ASSAGGTGNTIY